The 25 T cell receptor beta chains in this list originate from one sample, sequenced in a study of T-cell reconstitution after alpha-beta-depleted transplantation in children. Preparation of the TCRbeta library involved a method that used unique molecular identifiers. TCRdb itself ran the PCR reads through MiXCR, one entry per CDR3 protein. The table records approximately 82,000 distinct CDR3 sequences, about 16% of them present only once. The starting material was PBMCs, mostly from graft donor cells, obtained 180 days after TCRalphabeta/CD19-depleted stem cell transplant. The receptors were sampled from a male patient between 2 and 10 years old who had a stem cell transplant for acute lymphoblastic leukemia, so the T cells may come from the graft donor.

The chain couples TRBV12-3 or TRBV12-4 to TRBJ2-2; 10 bases map to TRBD2. V trimming: 5 bases; J trimming: 2 bases; junction bases outside the gene matches: 8. CDR3 length: 17 residues. CDR3: CASSILAGVFNTGELFF. The CDR3 bases are TGTGCCAGCAGTATCCTAGCGGGGGTTTTCAACACCGGGGAGCTGTTTTTT.

This clonotype has a handful of counts. The chain couples TRBV3-1 to TRBJ2-5; TRBD2 matches at 14 bases. Per the germline V gene, CDR1 is LGHDT and CDR2 is YNNKEL (reference sequence). Trimming removed 6 bases from V and 1 base from J; junction bases left unmatched: 7. The CDR3 is 17 residues long. This CDR3 is CASSQGLAGAFQETQYF. In nucleotides, the CDR3 is TGTGCCAGCAGTCAGGGACTAGCGGGGGCCTTCCAAGAGACCCAGTACTTC.

This clonotype was seen a few times. This rearrangement joins TRBV9 to TRBJ2-3; the match to TRBD2 covers 10 bases. With V trimmed by 4 bases and J by 3 bases, 17 bases remained unmatched. CDR1 and CDR2 from the germline V gene are SGDLS and YYNGEE. This CDR3 is 19 amino acids long. The CDR3 spells CASSSYMASGGRGTDTQYF. The CDR3 DNA reads TGTGCCAGCAGCTCCTACATGGCTAGCGGGGGCCGGGGGACAGATACGCAGTATTTT. Using reference TRBV9 and TRBJ2-3 for the parts outside the CDR3, the full variable domain is DSGVTQTPKHLITATGQRVTLRCSPRSGDLSVYWYQQSLDQGLQFLIQYYNGEERAKGNILERFSAQQFPDLHSELNLSSLELGDSALYFCASSSYMASGGRGTDTQYFGPGTRLTVL.

The chain recombines TRBV20-1 with TRBJ2-7, with unresolved D. The CDR3 totals 11 residues. Germline values: CDR1 DFQATT, CDR2 SNEGSKA (reference sequence). The V end lost 6 bases, the J end lost 6 bases, and 12 bases lay between the germline ends. Here the CDR3 reads CSARDVSEQYF. CDR3 DNA sequence: TGCAGTGCCCGAGACGTCAGCGAGCAGTACTTC.

This clonotype was counted ten times or more. The CDR3 loop reads CSAVGAATNEKLFF. DNA for the CDR3: TGCAGTGCCGTGGGCGCGGCAACTAATGAAAAACTGTTTTTT. The J gene is TRBJ1-4, the V gene TRBV20-1; D gene uncertain. Trimming removed 6 bases at V and 0 bases at J, with 11 bases between. The CDR3 has 14 residues. Germline V lookup: CDR1 DFQATT, CDR2 SNEGSKA (reference sequence).

The J gene is TRBJ1-5, the V gene TRBV7-2, with D unresolved. The V gene lost 1 base and the J gene lost 7 bases, with 8 bases spanning the gap. The CDR3 covers 13 residues. Germline V lookup: CDR1 SGHTA, CDR2 FQGNSA. CDR3 nucleotide sequence: TGTGCCAGCAGCTTAGACAGAGAACAGCCCCAGCATTTT. This encodes CASSLDREQPQHF.

This clonotype was picked up a small number of times. The rearrangement joins TRBV6-2 or TRBV6-3 to TRBJ2-1; a weak D match, TRBD1 (6 bases). This CDR3 has 17 amino acids. Germline assignment: CDR1 MNHEY and CDR2 SVGEGT. V was trimmed by 4 bases and J by 4 bases, leaving 20 bases between them. The CDR3 spells CASSSQGLGLAYNEQFF. As DNA, the CDR3 is TGTGCCAGCAGTTCCCAGGGGCTGGGATTAGCGTACAATGAGCAGTTCTTC.

This clonotype was counted only a few times. V and J are TRBV7-8 and TRBJ2-5; the D gene is possibly TRBD2 (5 bases). Trimming took off 1 base at V and 5 bases at J, with 17 bases between the two ends. From germline, CDR1 is SGHVS and CDR2 FQNEAQ. The CDR3 contains 16 residues. Here the CDR3 reads CASSLGGLKPSETQYF. The CDR3 DNA reads TGTGCCAGCAGCTTAGGTGGACTGAAACCATCCGAGACCCAGTACTTC.

The CDR3 is CASSLDAGTDTQYF. The DNA for the CDR3 is TGTGCCAGCAGCTTAGACGCGGGTACAGATACGCAGTATTTT. The chain recombines TRBV13 with TRBJ2-3; the D gene is possibly TRBD2 (5 bases). This CDR3 contains 14 residues. The germline V gene has CDR1 PRHDT and CDR2 FYEKMQ (reference sequence). Deletions cut 1 base from V and 3 bases from J, with 8 bases between.

The sample holds a few counts of this clonotype. The chain recombines TRBV20-1 with TRBJ1-5; TRBD1 matches 8 bases. Germline V gives CDR1 DFQATT, CDR2 SNEGSKA (reference sequence). The ends lost 3 bases at V and 1 base at J; junction bases unmatched: 8. The CDR3 is 16 amino acids. CDR3: CSASQDRGGSNQPQHF. As DNA, the CDR3 is TGCAGTGCTAGTCAAGACAGGGGCGGGAGCAATCAGCCCCAGCATTTT.

The chain joins TRBV4-3 to TRBJ2-7, with D unresolved. The germline V gene encodes CDR1 LGHNA and CDR2 YSLEER. V was shortened by 3 bases and J by 5 bases, with 14 bases between the two germline ends. The CDR3 totals 14 residues. This CDR3 is CASSQSAPSDEQYF. The CDR3 nucleotides read TGCGCCAGCAGCCAGAGCGCGCCCTCTGACGAGCAGTACTTC.

This clonotype has just a few counts. V is TRBV11-2 and J is TRBJ2-3; 8 positions match TRBD2. Losses at the gene ends were 1 base for V and 0 bases for J; bases not matched to a gene: 6. Per the germline V gene, CDR1 is SGHAT and CDR2 is FQNNGV. This CDR3 has 17 residues. The CDR3 sequence: CASSLAPGGISTDTQYF. For the CDR3, the DNA is TGTGCCAGCAGCTTAGCTCCGGGGGGGATTAGCACAGATACGCAGTATTTT.

This clonotype was counted ten times or more. The V call is TRBV7-2, the J call TRBJ1-3; D gene unclear. CDR1 and CDR2 from the germline V gene are SGHTA and FQGNSA. V was clipped by 5 bases and J by 4 bases, with 12 bases between them. The CDR3 is made up of 14 amino acids. Written as DNA, the CDR3 is TGTGCCAGCAGCCCTTGGAAGGGAGGAAACACCATATATTTT. Its protein is CASSPWKGGNTIYF.

This clonotype was observed a handful of times. This sequence joins TRBV5-1 and TRBJ2-5, with D perhaps assigned TRBD1 or TRBD2 (5 bases each). In germline, CDR1 is SGHRS, CDR2 YFSETQ. This CDR3 spans 16 amino acids. V was shortened by 0 bases and J by 0 bases, with 12 bases between the two germline ends. CDR3 sequence: CASSLDPRDDQETQYF. The CDR3 DNA reads TGCGCCAGCAGCTTGGACCCCAGGGACGACCAAGAGACCCAGTACTTC.

This clonotype occurred many times. This chain connects TRBV4-3 to TRBJ2-1; D call uncertain. Trimming took off 0 bases at V and 5 bases at J, with 17 bases between the two ends. This CDR3 comprises 17 residues. Germline CDR1 is LGHNA and CDR2 is YSLEER. The CDR3 DNA reads TGCGCCAGCAGCCAAGATATATCAGGCCTTCGACACAATGAGCAGTTCTTC. As protein: CASSQDISGLRHNEQFF.

This clonotype was seen a few times. The gene calls are TRBV20-1 and TRBJ2-7; 12 nucleotides align to TRBD1. Germline V gene lookup returns CDR1 DFQATT and CDR2 SNEGSKA (reference sequence). There are 14 residues in the CDR3. With V trimmed by 6 bases and J by 3 bases, 6 bases remained unmatched. The chain's CDR3 is CSARDRGLGYEQYF. In nucleotides, the CDR3 is TGCAGTGCCAGGGACAGGGGGCTTGGCTACGAGCAGTACTTC.

The chain recombines TRBV2 with TRBJ2-2; tentatively, D is TRBD1 or TRBD2 (6 bases each). This CDR3 region has 15 residues. V gave up 6 bases and J gave up 3 bases, with 14 bases separating them. Germline-derived CDR1 and CDR2 are SNHLY and FYNNEI. The CDR3 region is CASSPTRGDTGELFF. In DNA form, the CDR3 reads TGTGCCAGCAGCCCGACGAGGGGGGACACCGGGGAGCTGTTTTTT. The variable domain in full, with the rest retrieved from reference TRBV2 and TRBJ2-2, is EPEVTQTPSHQVTQMGQEVILRCVPISNHLYFYWYRQILGQKVEFLVSFYNNEISEKSEIFDDQFSVERPDGSNFTLKIRSTKLEDSAMYFCASSPTRGDTGELFFGEGSRLTVL.

This clonotype was seen a handful of times. The chain carries TRBV4-1 and TRBJ2-2; TRBD2 matches at 16 bases. The CDR3 consists of 21 residues. V shed 0 bases, J shed 1 base, and the junction held 8 bases outside the gene matches. Germline assignment: CDR1 MGHRA and CDR2 YSYEKL. Written as DNA, the CDR3 is TGCGCCAGCAGCCAAGATCCTTTGGGACTAGCGGGGGGGTGGAACACCGGGGAGCTGTTTTTT. It codes for CASSQDPLGLAGGWNTGELFF.

This chain links TRBV4-3 with TRBJ1-2; a possible D gene is TRBD1 (5 bases). Trimming left V 4 bases short and J 4 bases short, with 16 bases between. Germline assignment: CDR1 LGHNA and CDR2 YSLEER. The CDR3 has 15 residues. The CDR3 DNA sequence: TGCGCCAGCAGCCGTGAGGGGTCGGGCCTCTATGGCTACACCTTC. It translates to CASSREGSGLYGYTF.

The chain uses TRBV4-2 and TRBJ1-1, with unresolved D. Germline values: CDR1 LGHNA, CDR2 YNFKEQ. This CDR3 has 16 amino acids. Trimming cost V 4 bases and J 1 base, with 16 bases left between them. The CDR3 nucleotides are TGTGCCAGCAGCCCTTTCTGGGATTTGGGGAACACTGAAGCTTTCTTT. It encodes CASSPFWDLGNTEAFF.

J is TRBJ2-3 and V is TRBV11-2, with TRBD2 matching over 16 bases. CDR3 length: 18 residues. After removal of 6 bases from V and 5 bases from J, the junction contained 11 bases not matched to a gene. Germline loops: CDR1 SGHAT, CDR2 FQNNGV. CDR3 nucleotides: TGTGCCAGCAGTCGATGGGGGACTAGCGGGGGGGCCGGAGATACGCAGTATTTT. Residues: CASSRWGTSGGAGDTQYF.

The rearrangement joins TRBV20-1 to TRBJ2-1; 11 nucleotides align to TRBD2. The V segment lost 0 bases and the J segment 0 bases; nucleotides outside the gene matches: 7. Germline lookup yields CDR1 DFQATT and CDR2 SNEGSKA (reference sequence). The CDR3 is 18 residues long. Here the CDR3 reads CSARDELAGARSYNEQFF. The CDR3 DNA follows: TGCAGTGCTAGAGACGAACTAGCGGGGGCTCGCTCCTACAATGAGCAGTTCTTC.

The chain recombines TRBV27 with TRBJ2-7; D may be TRBD1 or TRBD2 (5 bases each). The CDR3 has 18 amino acids. V lost 5 bases and J lost 2, with 25 bases in between. The V gene's germline CDR1 is MNHEY and CDR2 SMNVEV (reference sequence). Here the CDR3 reads CASSQTEPGTHRTYEQYF. The CDR3 DNA sequence: TGTGCCAGCAGTCAAACGGAACCCGGGACGCACCGTACCTACGAGCAGTACTTC.

This clonotype appeared many times. The V and J genes are TRBV5-8 and TRBJ2-7; D possibly corresponds to TRBD1 (5 bases). The CDR3 is 12 residues long. Germline CDR1 is SGHTS and CDR2 is YDEGEE. V lost 0 bases and J 11 bases, leaving 12 bases between the germline ends. The CDR3 loop is CASSLGDREKYF. In DNA form, the CDR3 reads TGTGCCAGCAGCTTGGGTGACAGAGAGAAGTACTTC.

This clonotype was counted only a few times. This chain uses TRBV7-2 with TRBJ2-7; TRBD1 agrees at 7 bases. Germline trimming cut 3 bases from V and 2 bases from J; bases unmatched to any gene: 4. Germline CDR1 and CDR2: SGHTA and FQGNSA. The CDR3 is 14 amino acids. The CDR3 reads CASSFGTATYEQYF. CDR3 coding DNA: TGTGCCAGCAGCTTTGGGACAGCCACCTACGAGCAGTACTTC.